The rows below give T cell receptor beta chains drawn from one sample of a study of CD8 T cells in ankylosing spondylitis. TCRdb re-called the 5' RACE reads with MiXCR, one entry per CDR3 protein. The profile shows about 210,000 distinct CDR3 sequences, about 7.3% of them singletons. The material sequenced was blood, either unsorted or a sorted T cell fraction (not recorded which). Every receptor here comes from a male donor with ankylosing spondylitis. Both conserved end residues are part of each CDR3.

TRBV29-1	15	TRBJ1-5	CSVVEGALSNQPQHF
TRBV5-1	14	TRBJ2-7	CASRSDPTYYEQYF
TRBV7-9	14	TRBJ2-3	CASSFPPSTDTQYF
TRBV20-1	14	TRBJ2-1	CSAILAGGGNEQFF
TRBV7-9	13	TRBJ2-1	CASSPDRGNEQFF
TRBV9	13	TRBJ2-7	CASSWGTAYEQYF
TRBV6-1	17	TRBJ2-7	CASSPPGLAGGPYEQYF
TRBV6-5	12	TRBJ1-1	CASSYGGTEAFF
TRBV12-3/TRBV12-4	15	TRBJ2-7	CASSFFGLPAYEQYF
TRBV5-6	14	TRBJ2-7	CASSLAFYGYEQYF
TRBV24-1	15	TRBJ2-1	CATSVWGDGYNEQFF
TRBV27	14	TRBJ2-3	CASSLLGASDTQYF
TRBV7-2	14	TRBJ2-7	CASSSTGVIYEQYF
TRBV4-3	16	TRBJ2-1	CASSREVRSSYNEQFF
TRBV5-1	16	TRBJ2-1	CASSLQQGAHYNEQFF
TRBV27	12	TRBJ1-5	CAVGGPDQPQHF
TRBV19	13	TRBJ1-2	CASSIVGNYGYTF
TRBV20-1	16	TRBJ1-2	CSARPPGQPFAYGYTF
TRBV7-2	15	TRBJ2-1	CASTLLAGGYNEQFF
TRBV9	13	TRBJ1-2	CASSEGQGNGYTF
TRBV10-2	15	TRBJ2-7	CASSDLTSGQYEQYF
TRBV5-1	16	TRBJ1-1	CASSLALSGRDTEAFF
TRBV27	13	TRBJ2-3	CASRDGATDTQYF
TRBV12-3/TRBV12-4	14	TRBJ2-5	CASSLWGYQETQYF
TRBV19	15	TRBJ2-1	CASSIELAPYNEQFF
TRBV4-3	16	TRBJ1-4	CASSQVRDRADEKLFF
TRBV29-1	14	TRBJ2-2	CSAAPSGSAGELFF
TRBV5-1	14	TRBJ2-7	CASSFGTGESEQYF
TRBV30	14	TRBJ1-1	CAWSVPGGNTEAFF
TRBV6-5	12	TRBJ1-5	CARTGYLQPQHF
TRBV7-6	17	TRBJ2-5	CASSSRRNPSSEETQYF
TRBV7-6	16	TRBJ2-3	CASSLVASGRGPTQYF
TRBV19	14	TRBJ2-7	CASSFDHRSYEQYF
TRBV9	16	TRBJ2-3	CASSVEFLASTDTQYF
TRBV6-1	14	TRBJ1-1	CASSDSGVNTEAFF
TRBV6-5	15	TRBJ2-1	CASSSYRVVYNEQFF
TRBV27	11	TRBJ1-2	CASTNGGGYTF
TRBV27	16	TRBJ2-2	CASSFPGLASTGELFF